A selection of T cell receptor beta chains follows, all from one sample in a study of blood T cell repertoires in COVID-19. The data were produced by immunoSEQ multiplex PCR, yet TCRdb's version contains in-frame clones alone and is incomplete. Of approximately 230,000 clones listed, 75% to 95% are singletons. The sequenced sample was PBMCs or T cells enriched from blood (not recorded which). The receptor source for this set is a young woman who had recovered from COVID-19. CDR3s include the opening cysteine and the closing phenylalanine or tryptophan. Some rows have no size entry. The others give once, few or many, or a class for an expanded clone.

clone size	J gene	V gene	CDR3 protein
.	TRBJ1-2	TRBV19	CASSTPGTGYGYTF
.	TRBJ1-2	TRBV3-1/TRBV3-2	CASSQATPGQPILYGYTF
.	TRBJ1-1	TRBV19	CASRHTGTGVTGGSFF
.	TRBJ1-4	TRBV24-1	CATKGHAEKLFF
.	TRBJ1-1	TRBV19	CASSKLRLTSNTEAFF
.	TRBJ2-5	TRBV3-1/TRBV3-2	CASSQQGRGETQYF
.	TRBJ2-1	TRBV18	CASSPVLAGAEQFF
.	TRBJ1-4	TRBV2	CASSDRGRAGEKLFF
.	TRBJ2-5	TRBV27	CASRDRGYQETQYF
once	TRBJ2-5	TRBV2	CASSGTGQETQYF
.	TRBJ2-1	TRBV9	CASSVRQGTKEQFF
.	TRBJ2-7	TRBV5-1	CASSSGLVSYEQYF
.	TRBJ1-1	TRBV15	CATSGGTGGPEAFF
.	TRBJ1-1	TRBV24-1	CATSTSNTEAFF
few	TRBJ2-7	TRBV2	CASSERRGNYEQYF
.	TRBJ2-7	TRBV12-3/TRBV12-4	CASTAGGYEQYF
few	TRBJ1-3	TRBV9	CASSPRQSPSGNTIYF
.	TRBJ2-1	TRBV21-1	CASSSGTSGRKNEQFF
.	TRBJ1-1	TRBV2	CASSESLGQVNTEAFF
.	TRBJ1-1	TRBV6-5	CASSPERRNTEAFF
.	TRBJ2-3	TRBV29-1	CSVEDGSGGTQYF
once	TRBJ2-6	TRBV9	CASSVAGSSGANVLTF
once	TRBJ1-2	TRBV7-2	CASTSWGRLYGYTF
.	TRBJ2-1	TRBV28	CAGSSLGLAGGTGSYNEQFF
once	TRBJ1-2	TRBV5-1	CASSPLTGGSGYTF
once	TRBJ2-2	TRBV12-3/TRBV12-4	CASTLSGELFF
.	TRBJ2-2	TRBV2	CASSEPLLRLAGYTGELFF
.	TRBJ1-5	TRBV5-6	CASSRYRGMESNQPQHF
.	TRBJ1-2	TRBV10-2	CASRSGTYNYGYTF
.	TRBJ2-3	TRBV3-1/TRBV3-2	CASSGQSTDTQYF
.	TRBJ2-5	TRBV7-9	CASSPPPTERETQYF
.	TRBJ2-3	TRBV5-4	CASSLAVSTDTQYF
once	TRBJ2-7	TRBV5-1	CASSLAAGDSYEQYF
.	TRBJ2-3	TRBV19	CASSLRQVRRDTQYF
.	TRBJ2-1	TRBV28	CASSPTDASSYNEQFF
.	TRBJ2-1	TRBV18	CASSPPSGGARNEQFF
.	TRBJ1-2	TRBV3-1/TRBV3-2	CASSPMAGGRYGYTF
.	TRBJ1-2	TRBV27	CASSKGRAYGYTF
.	TRBJ2-7	TRBV6-1	CASSEEEQGSHEQYF
.	TRBJ1-3	TRBV5-1	CASSPGGTAGNTIYF
.	TRBJ1-2	TRBV5-6	CASSLASDRRGYTF
.	TRBJ1-1	TRBV4-1	CASSQEGQLVWAFF
.	TRBJ1-6	TRBV5-5	CASSLVGSNSPLHF
.	TRBJ2-7	TRBV19	CASSIWDAGFYEQYF
once	TRBJ1-2	TRBV25-1	CASSNRGQLDGYTF
.	TRBJ1-2	TRBV3-1/TRBV3-2	CASSRGQGGYTF
few	TRBJ1-2	TRBV27	CASSLLEGLYGYTF
.	TRBJ1-3	TRBV6-2/TRBV6-3	CASSYGHSGNTIYF
once	TRBJ2-7	TRBV10-2	CASSGTSGSSFYEQYF
few	TRBJ1-5	TRBV20-1	CSVQPQHF
.	TRBJ2-7	TRBV5-1	CASSLEGQSGEQYF
once	TRBJ1-2	TRBV4-3	CASSQDSTGGYYGYTF
.	TRBJ1-6	TRBV25-1	CASSESQGIGNSPLHF
.	TRBJ1-2	TRBV7-6	CASSAAVFRGDSRSGGYTF
.	TRBJ2-2	TRBV9	CASSPGGRDTGELFF
.	TRBJ1-1	TRBV11-2	CASVRWDTEMNTEAFF
.	TRBJ1-2	TRBV24-1	CATSAGTELNYGYTF
.	TRBJ1-5	TRBV12-5	CASGSGTENQPQHF
.	TRBJ2-3	TRBV11-2	CASSLGRESPLDTQYF
.	TRBJ2-2	TRBV4-2	CASSQAGGTYTGELFF